The 21 T cell receptor beta chains in this list originate from one sample, sequenced in a study of cytomegalovirus exposure and HLA in healthy donors. The PCR ran on 60 Vbeta and 13 Jbeta primers. This table comes from immunoSEQ multiplex PCR, and its TCRdb copy is limited to in-frame clones, with some not included. The table records about 170,000 clones, about 79% of them present only once. Material: PBMCs. Receptor source: a woman in her fifties or sixties in good health and CMV-seronegative.

The chain carries TRBV7-9 and TRBJ2-2; D is unclear. The germline CDR1 and CDR2 sequences are SEHNR and FQNEAQ (reference sequence). The germline V and J ends were trimmed by 4 bases and 4 bases, with 16 bases remaining between them. CDR3 length: 16 residues. CDR3 sequence reads: CASSSRSVPITGELFF. The CDR3 DNA reads as TGTGCCAGCAGCTCCCGGAGCGTTCCTATCACCGGGGAGCTGTTTTTT.

This chain links TRBV9 with TRBJ1-1; TRBD1 matches at 7 bases. The trim removed 4 bases at V and 5 bases at J, leaving 8 bases unmatched. Germline values: CDR1 SGDLS, CDR2 YYNGEE. This CDR3 is 14 amino acids long. Here the CDR3 reads CASSMTGTLTEAFF. The CDR3 nucleotides are TGTGCCAGCAGCATGACAGGGACGTTAACTGAAGCTTTCTTT.

This chain joins TRBV4-1 and TRBJ1-1; TRBD1 might be the D (5 bases). The CDR3 totals 12 residues. V was cut by 5 bases and J by 6 bases, with 10 bases left in between. CDR1 is MGHRA, CDR2 YSYEKL, per germline. In DNA, the CDR3 is TGCGCCAGCAGCGGGGGGATCGCTGAAGCTTTCTTT. It translates to CASSGGIAEAFF.

J is TRBJ2-7 and V is TRBV15; 9 nucleotides agree with TRBD2. Germline trimming cut 4 bases from V and 4 bases from J; bases unmatched to any gene: 8. CDR3 size: 15 residues. Looked up from germline, CDR1 is LNHNV and CDR2 is YYDKDF (reference sequence). The CDR3 here is CATSTAGGGTYEQYF. As DNA, the CDR3 is TGTGCCACCAGCACCGCGGGAGGGGGCACATACGAGCAGTACTTC.

The genes are TRBV7-2 and TRBJ2-1; 12 bases fit TRBD2. Germline values: CDR1 SGHTA, CDR2 FQGNSA. The V gene end was trimmed by 5 bases and the J gene end by 8 bases; junction bases not matched to a gene: 7. The CDR3 extends over 15 amino acids. The CDR3 reads CASSPTTSGSDEQFF. The CDR3 DNA reads as TGTGCCAGCAGCCCCACGACTAGCGGGAGTGATGAGCAGTTCTTC.

The chain is built from TRBV25-1 and TRBJ1-4; tentative D call: TRBD1 (6 bases). CDR1 is MGHDK, CDR2 SYGVNS, per germline. The CDR3 has 13 amino acids. The V end lost 8 bases, the J end lost 8 bases, and 15 bases lay between the germline ends. In DNA, the CDR3 is TGTGCCAGCGGGGGGGCACTTGGGGAAAAACTGTTTTTT. Protein: CASGGALGEKLFF.

The chain couples TRBV5-1 to TRBJ2-7; 11 bases fit TRBD2. V shed 7 bases and J 1 base; nucleotides not matched to a gene: 4. There are 14 residues in the CDR3. CDR1 SGHRS and CDR2 YFSETQ come from the germline V gene. The CDR3 reads CASGRLAGSYEQYF. The CDR3 DNA follows: TGCGCCAGCGGAAGACTAGCGGGATCCTACGAGCAGTACTTC.

The gene calls are TRBV28 and TRBJ2-1; D is unresolved. The V end was cut by 2 bases, the J end by 9 bases, with 14 bases between. The CDR3 length is 14 residues. Per the germline V gene, CDR1 is MDHEN and CDR2 is SYDVKM. The CDR3 region is CASSLRHQMSEQFF. As DNA, the CDR3 is TGTGCCAGCAGTTTACGTCACCAAATGAGTGAGCAGTTCTTC.

The table lists this clone with a count of one. This chain connects TRBV29-1 to TRBJ2-2; 10 bases fit TRBD2. V lost 4 bases to trimming and J lost 6 bases; unmatched junction nucleotides: 5. Germline V gene data show CDR1 as SQVTM and CDR2 as ANQGSEA. The CDR3 is 14 amino acids. DNA for the CDR3: TGCAGCGTTGTCCCTAGCGGGAGTCCCGGGGAGCTGTTTTTT. Its protein is CSVVPSGSPGELFF.

The rearrangement uses TRBV7-3 and TRBJ2-2, with 7 bases matching TRBD1. V shed 1 base, J shed 6 bases, and the junction held 8 bases outside the gene matches. This CDR3 region has 16 residues. Germline CDR1 is SGHTA and CDR2 is FQGTGA. CDR3 coding DNA: TGTGCCAGCAGCTTAAGGTTGGGACAGTCCCCCGGGGAGCTGTTTTTT. This encodes CASSLRLGQSPGELFF.

This chain uses TRBV10-3 with TRBJ2-5; TRBD2 matches at 7 bases. CDR3 length: 14 amino acids. V lost 0 bases to trimming and J lost 5 bases; unmatched junction nucleotides: 3. Germline V gene sequence: CDR1 ENHRY, CDR2 SYGVKD. CDR3 sequence reads: CAISESTSTETQYF. CDR3 in DNA: TGTGCCATCAGTGAGTCGACTAGCACGGAGACCCAGTACTTC.

The chain is built from TRBV28 and TRBJ2-1, with 8 bases lining up with TRBD1. The ends lost 2 bases at V and 8 bases at J; junction bases unmatched: 11. The CDR3 covers 16 residues. CDR1 is MDHEN, CDR2 SYDVKM, per germline. The CDR3 DNA is TGTGCCAGCAGTTTAATGGGACAGGCGATTATGGATGAGCAGTTCTTC. This encodes CASSLMGQAIMDEQFF.

The chain is built from TRBV2 and TRBJ1-5, with D possibly matching TRBD1 (5 bases). The germline CDR1 and CDR2 sequences are SNHLY and FYNNEI. Trimming removed 11 bases from V and 6 bases from J, with 17 bases in between. The CDR3 has 13 residues. The CDR3 loop reads CASKRGGVQPQHF. CDR3 bases: TGTGCCTCAAAACGGGGAGGGGTTCAGCCCCAGCATTTT. The full variable domain, completed using reference TRBV2 and TRBJ1-5, is EPEVTQTPSHQVTQMGQEVILRCVPISNHLYFYWYRQILGQKVEFLVSFYNNEISEKSEIFDDQFSVERPDGSNFTLKIRSTKLEDSAMYFCASKRGGVQPQHFGDGTRLSIL.

This chain links TRBV6-5 with TRBJ1-5; D remains ambiguous. Between the trimmed V and J ends, which lost 0 bases and 4 bases, there was a span of 10 bases. Germline V lookup: CDR1 MNHEY, CDR2 SVGAGI. The CDR3 sequence is 15 residues long. Here the CDR3 reads CASSYSIGSNQPQHF. CDR3 coding DNA: TGTGCCAGCAGTTACTCGATCGGGTCGAATCAGCCCCAGCATTTT.

The chain links TRBV19 to TRBJ2-7, with TRBD2 matching over 11 bases. CDR1 and CDR2 from the germline V gene are LNHDA and SQIVND (reference sequence). This CDR3 region has 14 residues. Trimming at V came to 3 bases and at J to 3 bases, leaving 1 base not matched to a gene. CDR3 nucleotides: TGTGCCAGTAGTATGGGGACTAGCGGCTACGAGCAGTACTTC. It yields the protein CASSMGTSGYEQYF. Using reference TRBV19 and TRBJ2-7 for the parts outside the CDR3, the full variable domain is DGGITQSPKYLFRKEGQNVTLSCEQNLNHDAMYWYRQDPGQGLRLIYYSQIVNDFQKGDIAEGYSVSREKKESFPLTVTSAQKNPTAFYLCASSMGTSGYEQYFGPGTRLTVT.

The genes are TRBV5-1 and TRBJ2-6; the match to TRBD1 covers 8 bases. Losses at the gene ends were 3 bases for V and 0 bases for J; bases not matched to a gene: 2. This CDR3 has 16 amino acids. Looked up from germline, CDR1 is SGHRS and CDR2 is YFSETQ. The CDR3 protein is CASSWTGSSGANVLTF. Written as DNA, the CDR3 is TGCGCCAGCAGCTGGACAGGGAGCTCTGGGGCCAACGTCCTGACTTTC.

The rearrangement uses TRBV10-3 and TRBJ1-2; 8 nucleotides match TRBD1. The CDR3 has 17 amino acids. Germline V gene lookup returns CDR1 ENHRY and CDR2 SYGVKD. With 3 bases clipped from V and 8 bases from J, the junction kept 17 bases outside the gene matches. The CDR3 here is CAISDGNPRTGSRGYTF. CDR3 bases: TGTGCCATCAGTGATGGGAATCCTCGGACAGGGTCTAGAGGCTACACCTTC.

The rearrangement links TRBV7-6 to TRBJ2-2; no clear D. Looked up from germline, CDR1 is SGHVS and CDR2 is FNYEAQ. The CDR3 is 13 amino acids. V dropped 1 base and J dropped 8 bases, with 8 bases sitting between them. CDR3 sequence (DNA): TGTGCCAGCAGCTTAGAGAGACTTGGGGAGCTGTTTTTT. This encodes CASSLERLGELFF. The full variable domain, with the rest looked up from reference TRBV7-6 and TRBJ2-2, is GAGVSQSPRYKVTKRGQDVALRCDPISGHVSLYWYRQALGQGPEFLTYFNYEAQQDKSGLPNDRFSAERPEGSISTLTIQRTEQRDSAMYRCASSLERLGELFFGEGSRLTVL.

This sequence joins TRBV7-9 and TRBJ1-2; TRBD1 is a possible D gene (5 bases). This CDR3 spans 13 amino acids. CDR1 SEHNR and CDR2 FQNEAQ come from the germline V gene (reference sequence). Between the trimmed V and J ends, which lost 7 bases and 7 bases, there was a span of 16 bases. The CDR3 protein is CASTTGGVAGYTF. CDR3 nucleotides: TGTGCCAGCACCACCGGGGGGGTGGCTGGCTACACCTTC.

This chain links TRBV5-5 with TRBJ2-5; the match to TRBD1 covers 7 bases. The CDR3 length is 14 residues. Looked up from germline, CDR1 is SGHKS and CDR2 is YYEKEE (reference sequence). V was pared by 5 bases and J by 1 base, with 5 bases of the junction left unmatched. CDR3 loop: CASRSSGGQETQYF. Written as DNA, the CDR3 is TGTGCCAGCAGGTCCTCAGGGGGCCAAGAGACCCAGTACTTC.

This chain connects TRBV4-2 to TRBJ2-5; 10 bases are a match to TRBD1. Germline V gene data show CDR1 as LGHNA and CDR2 as YNFKEQ. The CDR3 runs to 16 residues. The V gene end was trimmed by 1 base and the J gene end by 4 bases; junction bases not matched to a gene: 6. The CDR3 reads CASSQGTGGGVETQYF. The CDR3 coding sequence is TGTGCCAGCAGCCAAGGGACAGGGGGAGGGGTAGAGACCCAGTACTTC.